This T cell receptor beta chain comes out of a study of cytomegalovirus exposure and HLA in healthy donors. Study results and limitations: Some V segments, including TRBV6-2 and TRBV6-3, were excluded as indistinguishable.

CDR3 length: 16 amino acids. V was clipped by 4 bases and J by 7 bases, with 17 bases between them. CDR1 is MNHEY, CDR2 SMNVEV, per germline (reference sequence). Amplification used 60 Vbeta primers and 13 Jbeta primers. Produced via immunoSEQ multiplex PCR; TCRdb's table is partial and in-frame only. The sample includes about 110,000 clones, over 60% of them seen just once. Points on this clone: Antigen: not known.

This chain uses TRBV27 with TRBJ1-6; no reliable D call. The clonotype originates from a young man in good health and CMV-seropositive. Input material: PBMCs. CDR3: CASSSPRYTGNSPLHF. DNA for the CDR3: TGTGCCAGCAGTTCCCCACGCTACACCGGGAATTCACCCCTCCACTTT.